Following are 9 T cell receptor beta chains from one sample sequenced in a study of blood T cell repertoires in COVID-19. TCRdb keeps only in-frame clones here, not all; method: immunoSEQ multiplex PCR. Of about 330,000 clones in the sample, about 87% were seen once. The sample consisted of peripheral blood. These receptors were obtained from a man under 40 with COVID-19, enrolled during active disease.

CDR3: CASSRTGGVLLAEAFF. Written as DNA, the CDR3 is TGTGCCAGCAGCAGGACAGGGGGCGTTTTATTGGCTGAAGCTTTCTTT. This chain joins TRBV11-1 and TRBJ1-1, with TRBD1 matching 11 bases. V gave up 5 bases and J gave up 6 bases; unmatched junction bases: 11. CDR3 length: 16 amino acids. In germline, CDR1 is SGHAT, CDR2 FQDESV (reference sequence).

This clone was seen a single time. The rearrangement links TRBV6-4 to TRBJ2-6, with 9 bases fitting TRBD1. The V and J ends lost 6 bases and 1 base, in that order; junction bases with no gene match: 4. The CDR3 is made up of 16 amino acids. CDR1 is MRHNA and CDR2 is SNTAGT in the germline V gene. CDR3 in amino acids: CASSSGQGSGANVLTF. For the CDR3, the DNA is TGTGCCAGCAGCTCCGGACAGGGGTCTGGGGCCAACGTCCTGACTTTC.

The chain has TRBV11-2 and TRBJ2-7, with no clear D. The V gene lost 4 bases and the J gene lost 0 bases, with 4 bases spanning the gap. The CDR3 sequence is 12 residues long. From germline, CDR1 is SGHAT and CDR2 FQNNGV. The CDR3 coding sequence is TGTGCCAGCAGCTCACTCTCCTACGAGCAGTACTTC. Its translation is CASSSLSYEQYF. The whole variable domain, remainder taken from reference TRBV11-2 and TRBJ2-7, is EAGVAQSPRYKIIEKRQSVAFWCNPISGHATLYWYQQILGQGPKLLIQFQNNGVVDDSQLPKDRFSAERLKGVDSTLKIQPAKLEDSAVYLCASSSLSYEQYFGPGTRLTVT.

This sequence joins TRBV5-1 and TRBJ1-1; a possible D gene is TRBD1 (6 bases). Germline values: CDR1 SGHRS, CDR2 YFSETQ. V lost 0 bases, J lost 0 bases, and 18 bases lay in between. The CDR3 extends over 18 amino acids. In DNA form, the CDR3 reads TGCGCCAGCAGCTTGGGGATACGTTCGACAGGCGTGAACACTGAAGCTTTCTTT. Translation gives CASSLGIRSTGVNTEAFF.

V and J are TRBV29-1 and TRBJ2-4; D is uncertain. With 4 bases removed from V and 8 bases from J, the gap between germline ends came to 12 bases. The CDR3 has 12 amino acids. Looked up from germline, CDR1 is SQVTM and CDR2 is ANQGSEA. CDR3 bases: TGCAGCGTTGTCTCGCGTCAGGACATTCAGTACTTC. This gives the protein CSVVSRQDIQYF.

The chain has TRBV7-7 and TRBJ1-5; D remains ambiguous. CDR1 is SSHAT and CDR2 is FNYEAQ in the germline V gene (reference sequence). The CDR3 has 12 amino acids. Between the trimmed V and J ends, which lost 0 bases and 7 bases, there was a span of 4 bases. DNA for the CDR3: TGTGCCAGCAGCTTAGCGAGCCAGCCCCAGCATTTT. Translation gives CASSLASQPQHF.

The chain carries TRBV6-5 and TRBJ1-1, with D maybe TRBD1 (5 bases). There are 13 residues in the CDR3. Germline V gene data show CDR1 as MNHEY and CDR2 as SVGAGI. Trimming shortened V by 2 bases and J by 9 bases, and 13 bases separated the two germline ends. CDR3 sequence (DNA): TGTGCCAGCAGTTACGGAACAGGTACTAAAGCTTTCTTT. Translated, it gives CASSYGTGTKAFF.

The chain uses TRBV9 and TRBJ2-7; 7 nucleotides agree with TRBD1. In germline, CDR1 is SGDLS, CDR2 YYNGEE. Germline trimming cut 4 bases from V and 0 bases from J; bases unmatched to any gene: 10. This CDR3 is 16 amino acids long. CDR3 sequence reads: CASSPTGTASSYEQYF. The CDR3 region has the DNA TGTGCCAGCAGCCCCACCGGGACAGCAAGCTCCTACGAGCAGTACTTC.

The chain combines TRBV7-8 with TRBJ1-5; maybe TRBD1 (5 bases). This CDR3 is built from 16 residues. The V and J ends lost 6 bases and 0 bases respectively, with 15 bases between them. Germline V CDR1 and CDR2: SGHVS, FQNEAQ. The DNA of the CDR3 is TGTGCCAGCAGTTACAGCCGGACATATAGCAATCAGCCCCAGCATTTT. Protein: CASSYSRTYSNQPQHF. The whole variable domain, remainder taken from reference TRBV7-8 and TRBJ1-5, is GAGVSQSPRYKVAKRGQDVALRCDPISGHVSLFWYQQALGQGPEFLTYFQNEAQLDKSGLPSDRFFAERPEGSVSTLKIQRTQQEDSAVYLCASSYSRTYSNQPQHFGDGTRLSIL.